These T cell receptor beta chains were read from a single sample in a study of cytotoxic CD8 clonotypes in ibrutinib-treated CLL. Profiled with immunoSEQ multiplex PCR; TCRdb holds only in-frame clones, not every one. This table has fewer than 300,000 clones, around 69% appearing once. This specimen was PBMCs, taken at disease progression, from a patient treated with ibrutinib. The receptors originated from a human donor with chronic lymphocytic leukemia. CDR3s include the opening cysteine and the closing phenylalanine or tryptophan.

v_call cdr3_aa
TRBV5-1 CASSLGPAGELFF
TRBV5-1 CASSFGWGNSYEQYF
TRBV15 CATSPPSQPQHF
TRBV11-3 CASSLNTLAYGYTF
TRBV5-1 CASSGVAGPTDTQYF
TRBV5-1 CASRAGVGTDTQYF
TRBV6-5 CASSWDSNQPQHF
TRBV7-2 CASSGRNEQFF
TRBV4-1 CASSPRKDRVWDGYTF
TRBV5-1 CASSLDRLRTVTNYGYTF
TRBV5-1 CASSSGPGPRTNTGELFF
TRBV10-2 CASSGGSLGTDTQYF
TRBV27 CASSLVAGAYEQYF
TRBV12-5 CASGPDSYEQYF
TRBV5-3 CARSFGQSPSLDSLCTDTQYF
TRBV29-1 CSVVAGTSYEQYF
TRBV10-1 CASSEWGQPQHF
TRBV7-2 CASSYQTGTGDEQYF
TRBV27 CASSFVRGHEQYF
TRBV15 CATSRVPQGLHQETQYF
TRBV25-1 CASSTRLAGLQETQYF
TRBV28 CASSQLAEEQFF
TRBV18 CASSLETSGSGELFF
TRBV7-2 CASTPFRDTLPHQETQYF
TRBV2 CASRGGRLSNSPLHF
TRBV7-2 CASSYDRGQPRETQYF
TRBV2 CASSDPGTGANVLTF
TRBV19 CASSIEGALDTQYF
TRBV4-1 CASSIGGQGSGQQYF
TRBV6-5 CASSYSRGMGGYTF
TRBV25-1 CASSDKTEGQPQHF
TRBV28 CASSWDSLNQPQHF